Described below is a single TCR beta chain sequence and its context. What it binds is unknown. TCRdb redid the calling of the reads with MiXCR, one entry per CDR3 protein. The sample lists about 360,000 distinct CDR3 sequences; 34% were seen once. This sample was taken from a study of T cell repertoires in cytomegalovirus infection. Study overall: CMV infection plus the matching HLA type was flagged by public TCR beta signatures.

This CDR3 spans 11 amino acids. V gave up 8 bases and J gave up 7 bases, with 12 bases separating them. The germline gives CDR1 SQVTM, CDR2 ANQGSEA. Study-wide points: The cumulative frequency of public TCR beta families distinguished individuals who carried CMV together with the relevant HLA.

This sequence joins TRBV29-1 and TRBJ2-1; D might be TRBD2 (5 bases). This TCR came from a human donor in good health (CMV status not recorded). Some clones in this sample may be carry-over from other donors' samples. Sequenced material: cultured PBMCs, taken from culture after CMV antigen stimulation. CDR3 sequence: CSTGSGNEQFF. CDR3 nucleotides: TGCAGCACCGGGTCGGGGAATGAGCAGTTCTTC.